Included here is one T cell receptor beta chain sequence, with context. Which antigen it targets is not known. Base qualities are not recorded, but no much larger clone differs from it by a single base. This sample was included in a study of T cell responses to AZD1222 COVID-19 vaccine (dated by TCRdb to the early 2020s). With respect to the entire study: A total of 240 or so trial participants underwent TCR sequencing, of whom around 210 had received two doses of AZD1222 and some 26 had received two doses of the MenACWY control vaccine. Enrollment into the trials was organized by age into subgroups of 18-55, 56-69 and 70-plus years, and those subgroups contained 148, 28 and 57 TCR-sequenced participants, respectively.

The CDR3 regions of human TCRbeta chains were analyzed by immunosequencing. As for how the authors treated the data: Repertoire TCRs were matched against a reference library of SARS-CoV-2-specific TCRs generated with the MIRA antigen-specificity platform. Breadth was defined as the fraction of unique TCRs that were SARS-CoV-2-associated. Depth was defined as the fraction of total T cells that were SARS-CoV-2-associated. Using the MIRA data, each spike-specific TCR was assigned both to the spike region to which the TCR was reactive and to a CD4 or CD8 class. Log10-transformed breadth and depth values were compared by one-way ANOVA with Sidak's multiple comparisons tests. In its TCRdb copy, this immuneACCESS table keeps in-frame sequences only and misses some clones. Where compared with another copy, unresolved V genes explain less than half of these, and the others have no known cause. The DNA was the basis for D and trimming; V, J and clone size are from that table. A total of under 95,000 clones appear in this sample, roughly 86% of them only once. Of the sample, 6.9% is held by the ten largest clones.

Sample time point, as interpreted from the label and publication: about 28 days (+/-7) after the second vaccine dose. AZD1222 recipients with second doses at about 4 weeks or about 12 weeks were pooled, because spike-specific TCR depth and breadth did not differ between schedules. The vaccinee samples were drawn from two UK trials, COV001 and COV002, one of which was a single-blind randomized controlled phase 2/3 trial testing AZD1222 (ChAdOx1 nCoV-19) in healthy adults. For TCRbeta chain sequencing, PBMC samples were collected from trial participants at day 0 and at day 28 after the second dose. Results the study describes overall, beyond this receptor: Because no day 14 peak-response samples were available, repertoires were characterized only after the peak T cell response. Conclusions about previously exposed vaccinees were limited because only a handful of AZD1222 recipients were SARS-CoV-2 seropositive at baseline. Reportedly, almost half of the unique spike-specific TCRs recognized epitopes lying outside the regions that are mutated in the B.1.351 and B.1.1.7 variants. The 56-69-year group was small, and its depth increase did not reach significance, likely because of low power. Participants were mostly white British and included more females than males, and it was suggested by the authors that clonal diversity may have been underestimated. Vaccine-associated CD4 TCRs spanned the whole spike protein, with dominant responses in regions 160-218 and 743-854. Spike-specific TCR breadth and depth rose significantly after two AZD1222 doses compared with day 0 and with MenACWY recipients.

This receptor was obtained from an adult who received the AZD1222 COVID-19 vaccine. The specimen comprised peripheral blood, sampled 28 days after the second AZD1222 dose.

CDR3 region: CAGGQFSNQPQHF. The DNA sequence is given as TGTGCCGGGGGACAGTTTAGCAATCAGCCCCAGCATTTT. The V and J genes are TRBV19 and TRBJ1-5; a stretch of 7 junction bases matches TRBD1. At the junction V is shortened by 11 bases and J by 0 bases; bases outside the gene matches: 4. Taken from cysteine to phenylalanine, the CDR3 has 13 residues. Of the read, only the CDR3 DNA is kept; its 39 bases are in frame from base 1. CDR1 and CDR2, per the germline V gene (reference sequence), are LNHDA and SQIVND.